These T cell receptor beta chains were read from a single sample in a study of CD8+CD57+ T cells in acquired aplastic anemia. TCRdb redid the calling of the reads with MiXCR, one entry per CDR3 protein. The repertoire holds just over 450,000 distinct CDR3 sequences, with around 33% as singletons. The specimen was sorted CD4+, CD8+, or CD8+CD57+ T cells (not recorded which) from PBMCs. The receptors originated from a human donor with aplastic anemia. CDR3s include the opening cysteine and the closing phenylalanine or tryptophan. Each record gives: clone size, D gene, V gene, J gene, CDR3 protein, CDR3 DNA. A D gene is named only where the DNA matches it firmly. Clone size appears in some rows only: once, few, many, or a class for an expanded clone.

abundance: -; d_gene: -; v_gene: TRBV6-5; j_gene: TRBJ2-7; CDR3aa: CASSFLLGEQYF; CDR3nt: TGTGCCAGCAGTTTCCTTCTTGGCGAGCAGTACTTC
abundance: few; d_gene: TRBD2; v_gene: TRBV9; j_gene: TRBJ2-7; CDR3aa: CASSVGPSGSYEQYF; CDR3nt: TGTGCCAGCAGCGTAGGTCCTAGCGGGAGCTACGAGCAGTACTTC
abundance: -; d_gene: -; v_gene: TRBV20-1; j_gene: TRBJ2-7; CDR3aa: CSTTTGEAGEQYF; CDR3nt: TGCAGTACCACTACGGGGGAGGCCGGCGAGCAGTACTTC
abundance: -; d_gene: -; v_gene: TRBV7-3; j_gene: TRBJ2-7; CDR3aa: CASSLAGASMNEQYF; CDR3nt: TGTGCCAGCAGCTTAGCAGGGGCCAGTATGAATGAGCAGTACTTC
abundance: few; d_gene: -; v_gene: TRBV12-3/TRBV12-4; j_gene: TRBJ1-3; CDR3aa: CASTTGISGNTIYF; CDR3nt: TGTGCCAGCACCACGGGGATCTCTGGAAACACCATATATTTT
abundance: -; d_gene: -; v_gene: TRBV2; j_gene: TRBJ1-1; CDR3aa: CACSAPRGMNTEAFF; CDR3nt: TGTGCCTGCAGTGCCCCTAGGGGGATGAACACTGAAGCTTTCTTT
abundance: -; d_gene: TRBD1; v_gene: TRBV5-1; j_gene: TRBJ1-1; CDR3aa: CASSGDGQGNTEAFF; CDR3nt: TGCGCCAGCAGCGGCGACGGACAGGGGAACACTGAAGCTTTCTTT
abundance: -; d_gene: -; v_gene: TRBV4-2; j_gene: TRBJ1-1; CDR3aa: CASRQDLVGLRNTEAFF; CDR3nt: TGTGCCAGCAGACAGGATCTCGTGGGGCTCCGGAACACTGAAGCTTTCTTT
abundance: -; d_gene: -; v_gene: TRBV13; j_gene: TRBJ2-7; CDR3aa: CASSLAGFGDIQLYEQYF; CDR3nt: TGTGCCAGCAGCTTAGCAGGGTTTGGAGATATACAACTTTACGAGCAGTACTTC
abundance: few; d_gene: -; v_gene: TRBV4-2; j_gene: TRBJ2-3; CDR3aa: CASSPGQLFPDTQYF; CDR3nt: TGTGCCAGCAGCCCCGGACAACTTTTCCCAGATACGCAGTATTTT